This TCR beta chain was observed in a study of ipilimumab plus nivolumab after autologous stem cell transplantation. On the study more broadly: The DLBCL group included primary refractory and relapsed cases.

Generated by immunoSEQ multiplex PCR, the TCRdb table keeps only in-frame clones and is missing some. This sample carries fewer than 85,000 clones, about 83% of them seen once, and the ten largest clones take around 2%. Starting 14 to 28 days after autologous transplant, ipilimumab 1 mg/kg was given. Germline CDR1 and CDR2: SGHVS and FQNEAQ. This CDR3 region has 17 residues. V was pared by 5 bases and J by 1 base, with 8 bases of the junction left unmatched. Findings and limits, study-wide: Per the authors, repertoire, Treg and microbiota data justify further study.

Comment on this clone: Its antigen remains unidentified.

The chain recombines TRBV7-8 with TRBJ2-3, with 11 bases aligning to TRBD2. This receptor was identified in a male donor with diffuse large B-cell lymphoma. The input for sequencing was PBMCs, taken in a trial of ipilimumab plus nivolumab as post-transplant consolidation. The CDR3 spells CASSLNSGGAGTDTQYF. As DNA, the CDR3 is TGTGCCAGCAGCCTTAATAGCGGGGGGGCCGGCACAGATACGCAGTATTTT.